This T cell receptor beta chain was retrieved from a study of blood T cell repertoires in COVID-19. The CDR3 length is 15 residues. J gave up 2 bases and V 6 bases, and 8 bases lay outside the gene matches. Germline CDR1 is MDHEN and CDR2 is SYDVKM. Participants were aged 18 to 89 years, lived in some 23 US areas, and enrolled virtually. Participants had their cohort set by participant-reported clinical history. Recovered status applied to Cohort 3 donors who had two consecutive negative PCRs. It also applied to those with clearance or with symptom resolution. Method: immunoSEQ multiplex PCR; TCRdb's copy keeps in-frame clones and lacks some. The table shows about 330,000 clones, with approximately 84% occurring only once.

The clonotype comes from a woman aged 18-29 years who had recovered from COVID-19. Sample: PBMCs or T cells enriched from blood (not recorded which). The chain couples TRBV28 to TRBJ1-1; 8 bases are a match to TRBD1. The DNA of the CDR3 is TGTGCCAGCAGGCCAGGGGGCTTGAGAAACACTGAAGCTTTCTTT. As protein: CASRPGGLRNTEAFF.